The entry below gives a single T cell receptor beta chain sequence along with its context. Its antigen is not known. The record originates from a study of the immune and genomic landscape of osteosarcoma. Regarding the study as a whole: A single dominant hyperexpanded clone appeared in five cases, each with <100 clonotypes.

Using immunoSEQ multiplex PCR, the repertoire was profiled, and TCRdb retains in-frame clones only, with some absent. The sample records 400 to 450 clones, approximately 69% being singletons. Germline V gives CDR1 SGDLS, CDR2 YYNGEE. The CDR3 is 16 amino acids. The J segment lost 0 bases and the V segment lost 3 bases, leaving 1 base of the junction unmatched. This clonotype originated in a man older than 75 with osteosarcoma. Sequencing was carried out using primary tumor tissue from the pelvis. The chain is built from TRBV9 and TRBJ2-2; 11 positions match TRBD2. CDR3 region: CASSEGLAANTGELFF. The CDR3 region has the DNA TGTGCCAGCAGCGAGGGACTAGCGGCGAACACCGGGGAGCTGTTTTTT.